This passage covers 2 T cell receptor beta chains from one sample sequenced in a study of metastatic and nonmetastatic thyroid tumors. MiXCR was used by TCRdb to re-call the PCR reads. The sample includes around 52,000 clones, 25% to 35% seen only once; the top ten take approximately 15%. Ahead of thyroid surgery, no patient had received treatment of any kind. Sequenced material: blood. Source of these receptors: a female donor with papillary thyroid cancer or a benign thyroid nodule (not recorded which). Some clones in this sample may be carry-over from other donors' samples.

This clone was found a few times. This sequence joins TRBV6-1 and TRBJ2-7, with D possibly being TRBD2 (5 bases). The germline V and J ends were trimmed by 5 bases and 0 bases, with 8 bases remaining between them. The germline CDR1 and CDR2 sequences are MNHNS and SASEGT. The CDR3 contains 13 residues. CDR3: CASSPGDSYEQYF. The CDR3 DNA follows: TGTGCCAGCAGTCCCGGGGACTCCTACGAGCAGTACTTC.

A few counts support this clone. This rearrangement joins TRBV6-1 to TRBJ1-1, with 12 bases that match TRBD1. Germline values: CDR1 MNHNS, CDR2 SASEGT. The V and J ends lost 3 bases and 4 bases, in that order; junction bases with no gene match: 9. There are 17 residues in the CDR3. CDR3 sequence: CASSDPGQGATGTEAFF. The CDR3 DNA reads as TGTGCCAGCAGTGACCCGGGACAGGGGGCGACTGGCACTGAAGCTTTCTTT.